These T cell receptor beta chains were read from a single sample in a study of graft-versus-host responses after intestinal transplantation. The method was immunoSEQ multiplex PCR; TCRdb's version includes in-frame clones alone and lacks a portion of them. The sample lists about 93,000 clones; just under 95% were seen once. Their recognized antigens are unknown. This sample comprised unstimulated CD8+ T cells sorted from spleen or lymph node cells, obtained before intestinal transplant. Source of these receptors: a human donor who received an intestinal transplant. The CDR3 runs from the conserved cysteine through the conserved F or W. Fields, in order: J gene, D gene, V gene, clone size, CDR3 DNA, CDR3 protein. A D gene is named only where the DNA matches it firmly. Only some rows state a clone size, as once, few, many or a class for expanded clones.

j_call: TRBJ2-3
d_call: TRBD2
v_call: TRBV5-5
clone_size: .
cdr3_nt: TGTGCCAGCAGCAGGACCCAAGCGGGAGGAGCAGATACGCAGTATTTT
cdr3_aa: CASSRTQAGGADTQYF

j_call: TRBJ1-1
d_call: .
v_call: TRBV30
clone_size: .
cdr3_nt: TGTGCCTGGGACCAGGGTTCGAGCACTGAAGCTTTCTTT
cdr3_aa: CAWDQGSSTEAFF

j_call: TRBJ2-7
d_call: TRBD1
v_call: TRBV29-1
clone_size: .
cdr3_nt: TGCAGCGTCCGCGACAGGGACTACGAGCAGTACTTC
cdr3_aa: CSVRDRDYEQYF

j_call: TRBJ2-1
d_call: TRBD2
v_call: TRBV4-1
clone_size: .
cdr3_nt: TGCGCCAGCGGGATAGCGGGCACTTCTTCCTACAATGAGCAGTTCTTC
cdr3_aa: CASGIAGTSSYNEQFF

j_call: TRBJ2-7
d_call: TRBD2
v_call: TRBV25-1
clone_size: .
cdr3_nt: TGTGCCAGCAGTGAATCCCGACTAGCGGGAGAAATCCACGAGCAGTACTTC
cdr3_aa: CASSESRLAGEIHEQYF

j_call: TRBJ1-5
d_call: .
v_call: TRBV15
clone_size: .
cdr3_nt: TGTGCCACCAGTCGACAGATTAATCAGCCCCAGCATTTT
cdr3_aa: CATSRQINQPQHF

j_call: TRBJ2-6
d_call: .
v_call: TRBV4-3
clone_size: .
cdr3_nt: TGCGCCAGCAGCCAAGGGAAGGGGCCTTTCAACGTCCTGACTTTC
cdr3_aa: CASSQGKGPFNVLTF

j_call: TRBJ2-7
d_call: .
v_call: TRBV30
clone_size: once
cdr3_nt: TGTGCCTGGAGCGCGAACTACGACGGCTACGAGCAGTACTTC
cdr3_aa: CAWSANYDGYEQYF

j_call: TRBJ2-1
d_call: .
v_call: TRBV7-3
clone_size: .
cdr3_nt: TGTGCCAGCAGCTTAATCCCGGCGGATGAGCAGTTCTTC
cdr3_aa: CASSLIPADEQFF

j_call: TRBJ1-6
d_call: TRBD1
v_call: TRBV28
clone_size: .
cdr3_nt: TGTGCCAGCAGTTTGACAGGGCATTCACCCCTCCACTTT
cdr3_aa: CASSLTGHSPLHF

j_call: TRBJ2-1
d_call: .
v_call: TRBV9
clone_size: .
cdr3_nt: TGTGCCAGCAGCGTCACTAGGTTTAAGGGTGAGCAGTTCTTC
cdr3_aa: CASSVTRFKGEQFF

j_call: TRBJ2-3
d_call: .
v_call: TRBV5-8
clone_size: .
cdr3_nt: TGTGCCAGCAGAGCTAGACGGTCGGTAACAGATACGCAGTATTTT
cdr3_aa: CASRARRSVTDTQYF

j_call: TRBJ1-1
d_call: .
v_call: TRBV27
clone_size: .
cdr3_nt: TGTGCCAGCAGTCCGGGAAGAATTACTGAAGCTTTCTTT
cdr3_aa: CASSPGRITEAFF

j_call: TRBJ2-7
d_call: TRBD2
v_call: TRBV11-3
clone_size: .
cdr3_nt: TGTGCCAGCAGCTTAAGCGGGGGGCGGGAGCGCTCCTACGAGCAGTACTTC
cdr3_aa: CASSLSGGRERSYEQYF

j_call: TRBJ2-1
d_call: TRBD1
v_call: TRBV5-6
clone_size: .
cdr3_nt: TGTGCCAGCAGCTTGGGGGACAGGGTCCCGTTCTTC
cdr3_aa: CASSLGDRVPFF

j_call: TRBJ2-7
d_call: .
v_call: TRBV19
clone_size: .
cdr3_nt: TGTGCCAGTAGTACGGACAGCTCCTACGAGCAGTACTTC
cdr3_aa: CASSTDSSYEQYF

j_call: TRBJ1-4
d_call: TRBD1
v_call: TRBV9
clone_size: .
cdr3_nt: TGTGCCAGCAGCGTAGACGGGACAGGGAATGAAAAACTGTTTTTT
cdr3_aa: CASSVDGTGNEKLFF

j_call: TRBJ1-2
d_call: TRBD1
v_call: TRBV5-1
clone_size: .
cdr3_nt: TGCGCCAGCAGCTTGGAGGGACAGATTTATGGCTACACCTTC
cdr3_aa: CASSLEGQIYGYTF

j_call: TRBJ1-2
d_call: .
v_call: TRBV13
clone_size: .
cdr3_nt: TGTGCCAGCAGCTTAGAGGAGGGCAGCGGCTACACCTTC
cdr3_aa: CASSLEEGSGYTF

j_call: TRBJ1-6
d_call: TRBD1
v_call: TRBV5-1
clone_size: once
cdr3_nt: TGCGCCAGCAGCTTACCAGACAGGGGGAATTCACCCCTCCACTTT
cdr3_aa: CASSLPDRGNSPLHF

j_call: TRBJ1-3
d_call: .
v_call: TRBV30
clone_size: .
cdr3_nt: TGTGCCTGGAGTGCGGGAGGTGGAAACACCATATATTTT
cdr3_aa: CAWSAGGGNTIYF

j_call: TRBJ2-3
d_call: TRBD2
v_call: TRBV7-6
clone_size: .
cdr3_nt: TGTGCCAGCAGCGGGCTCAGCGGGAGGTCCGTAGATACGCAGTATTTT
cdr3_aa: CASSGLSGRSVDTQYF

j_call: TRBJ2-5
d_call: .
v_call: TRBV27
clone_size: .
cdr3_nt: TGTGCCAGCAGTTCTTTTTCAAGGACAAACTACCAAGAGACCCAGTACTTC
cdr3_aa: CASSSFSRTNYQETQYF

j_call: TRBJ2-3
d_call: .
v_call: TRBV2
clone_size: .
cdr3_nt: TGTGCCAGCAGTGAGGTGACTAGGGCAGATACGCAGTATTTT
cdr3_aa: CASSEVTRADTQYF

j_call: TRBJ2-2
d_call: TRBD2
v_call: TRBV4-1
clone_size: .
cdr3_nt: TGCGCCAGCAGCCAAGGAGCGGGAGCTGGTACCGGGGAGCTGTTTTTT
cdr3_aa: CASSQGAGAGTGELFF